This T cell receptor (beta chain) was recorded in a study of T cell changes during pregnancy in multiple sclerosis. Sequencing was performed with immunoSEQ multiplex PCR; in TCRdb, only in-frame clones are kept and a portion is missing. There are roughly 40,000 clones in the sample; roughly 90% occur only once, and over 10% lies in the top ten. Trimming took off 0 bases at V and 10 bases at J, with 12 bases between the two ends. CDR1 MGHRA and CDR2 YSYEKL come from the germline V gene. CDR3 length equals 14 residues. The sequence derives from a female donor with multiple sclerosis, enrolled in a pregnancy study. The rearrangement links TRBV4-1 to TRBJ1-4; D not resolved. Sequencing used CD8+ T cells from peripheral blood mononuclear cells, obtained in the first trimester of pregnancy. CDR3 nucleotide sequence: TGCGCCAGCAGCCAAGAAAGTGGGCCTGGAAAACTGTTTTTT. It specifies CASSQESGPGKLFF.